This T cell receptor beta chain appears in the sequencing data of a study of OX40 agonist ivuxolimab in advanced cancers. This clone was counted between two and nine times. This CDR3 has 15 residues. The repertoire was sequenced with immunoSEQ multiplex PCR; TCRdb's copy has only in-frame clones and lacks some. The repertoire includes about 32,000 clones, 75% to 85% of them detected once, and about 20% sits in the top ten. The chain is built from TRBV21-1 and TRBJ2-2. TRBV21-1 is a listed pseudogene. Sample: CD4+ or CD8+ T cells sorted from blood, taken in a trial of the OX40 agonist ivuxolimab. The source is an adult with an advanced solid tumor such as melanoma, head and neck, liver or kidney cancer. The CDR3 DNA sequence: TGTGCCAGCAGCAAAGCGCTCCCGTGGACCGGGGAGCTGTTTTTT. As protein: CASSKALPWTGELFF.